These 23 T cell receptor beta chains were sequenced from one sample in a study of T cells after yellow fever vaccination. TCRdb reanalysed the 5' RACE reads using MiXCR and keeps one entry per CDR3 protein. The sample holds about 160,000 distinct CDR3 sequences, around 7% seen once. The starting material was CD4+ T cells sorted from PBMCs, obtained 5 to 6 days after the first yellow fever vaccination. The receptors here all came from a man younger than 35 who received the YFV17D yellow fever vaccine.

This clonotype was observed at least ten times. The chain couples TRBV11-2 to TRBJ2-5; a weak D match, TRBD1 (6 bases). The ends were cut back, 5 bases at V and 4 bases at J, with 14 bases in the middle. The CDR3 totals 14 residues. In germline, CDR1 is SGHAT, CDR2 FQNNGV. CDR3 DNA: TGTGCCAGCAGCCCGCAGGGGAGAAGAGAGACCCAGTACTTC. It encodes CASSPQGRRETQYF.

This clonotype was seen a few times. The rearrangement uses TRBV2 and TRBJ2-2, with D tentatively TRBD1 (6 bases). From germline, CDR1 is SNHLY and CDR2 FYNNEI. The CDR3 has 15 residues. V lost 5 bases to trimming and J lost 2 bases, with 12 bases between them. CDR3 DNA: TGTGCCAGCAGTCCGGGACACGCTAACACCGGGGAGCTGTTTTTT. Amino acid sequence: CASSPGHANTGELFF.

This clonotype came up many times. V and J are TRBV20-1 and TRBJ1-5; TRBD1 is a possible D gene (5 bases). V dropped 0 bases and J dropped 1 base, with 10 bases sitting between them. The germline V gene has CDR1 DFQATT and CDR2 SNEGSKA (reference sequence). The CDR3 runs 15 residues. The chain's CDR3 is CSAREGVMSNQPQHF. The CDR3 nucleotides read TGCAGTGCTAGAGAGGGGGTAATGAGCAATCAGCCCCAGCATTTT.

This clonotype has ten or more counts. V usage is TRBV5-5 and J usage is TRBJ2-3; D not certain. Per germline, CDR1 SGHKS and CDR2 YYEKEE (reference sequence). This CDR3 comprises 14 residues. Trimming removed 0 bases from V and 2 bases from J, with 7 bases in between. DNA for the CDR3: TGTGCCAGCAGCTTGGCCGTCGCCACAGATACGCAGTATTTT. Translated: CASSLAVATDTQYF.

This clonotype was found a few times. V and J are TRBV5-1 and TRBJ2-3; perhaps TRBD2 as D (5 bases). The CDR3 contains 15 residues. Per germline, CDR1 SGHRS and CDR2 YFSETQ. V was shortened by 1 base and J by 2 bases, with 11 bases between the two germline ends. The CDR3 coding sequence is TGCGCCAGCAGCTTGTCGGACTTCTTCACAGATACGCAGTATTTT. The encoded protein is CASSLSDFFTDTQYF.

Ten or more counts support this clonotype. The chain recombines TRBV29-1 with TRBJ1-2; 10 positions match TRBD1. The junction had 9 bases not matched to a gene; V was cut back by 4 bases and J by 10 bases. Germline CDR1 reads SQVTM; CDR2 reads ANQGSEA. CDR3 length: 13 residues. In nucleotides, the CDR3 is TGCAGCGTTGGTGTGGGACAGGGGAATTCCTACACCTTC. Translating gives CSVGVGQGNSYTF.

In its sample, this clonotype was seen a few times. V gene TRBV7-2 combines with J gene TRBJ2-7; the D is unclear. Germline CDR1 SGHTA, CDR2 FQGNSA. The CDR3 runs to 13 residues. V dropped 1 base and J dropped 4 bases, with 8 bases sitting between them. The CDR3 nucleotides read TGTGCCAGCAGCTTAGACGAGCGATACGAGCAGTACGTC. It encodes CASSLDERYEQYV.

Worth noting for this clonotype: A read error is possible here, since a much larger clone lies one base away. DNA for the CDR3: TGTGCTAGTGATTTGGGGTCCAGCACAGATACGCAGTATTTT. Its protein is CASDLGSSTDTQYF. The chain couples TRBV12-5 to TRBJ2-3; D unclear. From germline, CDR1 is LGHNT and CDR2 FRNRAP. The CDR3 is 14 residues long. The full variable domain, in which reference TRBV12-5 and TRBJ2-3 provide the parts outside the CDR3, is DARVTQTPRHKVTEMGQEVTMRCQPILGHNTVFWYRQTMMQGLELLAYFRNRAPLDDSGMPKDRFSAEMPDATLATLKIQPSEPRDSAVYFCASDLGSSTDTQYFGPGTRLTVL.

This clonotype was detected only a few times. The chain links TRBV7-2 to TRBJ1-1; D not resolved. V gave up 4 bases and J gave up 0 bases, with 9 bases separating them. The CDR3 has 14 amino acids. Germline CDR1 SGHTA, CDR2 FQGNSA. The CDR3 DNA reads as TGTGCCAGCAGCTCCGAATCCATGAACACTGAAGCTTTCTTT. It yields the protein CASSSESMNTEAFF.

This clonotype has ten or more counts. J is TRBJ2-3 and V is TRBV4-1, with 10 bases identical to TRBD2. This CDR3 spans 17 amino acids. In germline, CDR1 is MGHRA, CDR2 YSYEKL. Trimming at V came to 0 bases and at J to 5 bases, leaving 8 bases not matched to a gene. The CDR3 here is CASSQDLGLAVRDTQYF. The CDR3 DNA is TGCGCCAGCAGCCAAGACCTTGGACTAGCGGTGAGAGATACGCAGTATTTT.

This clonotype was counted many times. The chain combines TRBV7-2 with TRBJ2-3, with D hard to call. Germline CDR1 and CDR2: SGHTA and FQGNSA. The CDR3 is 14 amino acids. The ends were cut back, 7 bases at V and 6 bases at J, with 17 bases in the middle. CDR3: CASTSPGRGDTQYF. The CDR3 nucleotides are TGTGCCAGCACCTCTCCCGGCCGTGGGGATACGCAGTATTTT.

This clonotype was seen many times. V and J are TRBV25-1 and TRBJ2-1; TRBD1 agrees at 7 bases. Germline CDR1 reads MGHDK; CDR2 reads SYGVNS. There are 14 residues in the CDR3. V trimming: 5 bases; J trimming: 7 bases; junction bases outside the gene matches: 8. In DNA, the CDR3 is TGTGCCAGCAGTACAGGGGTCCTCCATAATGAGCAGTTCTTC. It specifies CASSTGVLHNEQFF.

This clonotype was seen more than once but under ten times. The J gene is TRBJ1-1, the V gene TRBV5-1; TRBD1 matches 9 bases. The CDR3 spans 15 residues. With 5 bases clipped from V and 4 bases from J, the junction kept 9 bases outside the gene matches. Germline V CDR1 and CDR2: SGHRS, YFSETQ. Here the CDR3 reads CASRDYRGRSTEAFF. The CDR3 coding sequence is TGCGCCAGCAGGGACTACAGGGGGCGGAGCACTGAAGCTTTCTTT.

This clonotype showed up many times. CDR3 sequence: CASSSHFTEAFF. CDR3 DNA: TGTGCCAGCAGTTCCCACTTCACTGAAGCTTTCTTT. V is TRBV12-3 or TRBV12-4 and J is TRBJ1-1; D unclear. This CDR3 region has 12 residues. V was clipped by 4 bases and J by 4 bases, with 7 bases between them.

The chain combines TRBV5-1 with TRBJ2-5; no definite D call. CDR3 length: 13 amino acids. V dropped 2 bases and J dropped 3 bases, with 8 bases sitting between them. Germline assignment: CDR1 SGHRS and CDR2 YFSETQ. Written as DNA, the CDR3 is TGCGCCAGCAGCTTAACCAGTGAAGAGACCCAGTACTTC. This sequence encodes CASSLTSEETQYF.

The chain carries TRBV10-3 and TRBJ1-4; no clear D. Germline-derived CDR1 and CDR2 are ENHRY and SYGVKD. Trimming cost V 10 bases and J 8 bases, with 26 bases left between them. This CDR3 contains 16 residues. The CDR3 here is CATQTSGGVSGEKLFF. The CDR3 DNA sequence: TGTGCCACTCAGACCTCGGGCGGGGTCTCGGGCGAAAAACTGTTTTTT.

This clonotype showed up many times. The V gene is TRBV6-5, the J gene TRBJ1-2; unclear D gene. The V and J ends lost 6 bases and 8 bases respectively, with 19 bases between them. The CDR3 totals 14 residues. Germline V CDR1 and CDR2: MNHEY, SVGAGI. The CDR3 here is CASSHGPVRRGYTF. As DNA, the CDR3 is TGTGCCAGCAGCCACGGACCAGTTCGGCGGGGCTACACCTTC.

The chain has TRBV6-2 or TRBV6-3 and TRBJ2-5; D is unclear. The V end was cut by 5 bases, the J end by 5 bases, with 12 bases between. CDR1 and CDR2 from the germline V gene are MNHEY and SVGEGT. This CDR3 is 13 amino acids long. CDR3 residues: CASSPTRFETQYF. The CDR3 DNA follows: TGTGCCAGCAGTCCCACGAGGTTCGAGACCCAGTACTTC.

In its sample, this clonotype was seen many times. The chain recombines TRBV5-1 with TRBJ1-2, with unresolved D. The CDR3 runs 16 residues. V was shortened by 0 bases and J by 7 bases, with 19 bases between the two germline ends. Germline lookup yields CDR1 SGHRS and CDR2 YFSETQ. CDR3 DNA sequence: TGCGCCAGCAGCTTGGGAGTCGCTGGGTTCCGGCGTGGCTACACCTTC. Its translation is CASSLGVAGFRRGYTF.

This clonotype has at least ten counts. The V call is TRBV4-1, the J call TRBJ1-2; 7 nucleotides align to TRBD1. The CDR3 totals 17 residues. Trimming took 2 bases from V and 8 from J; bases not matched to a gene: 17. CDR1 and CDR2 from the germline V gene are MGHRA and YSYEKL. CDR3: CASSQPTRRQGLRGYTF. The CDR3 DNA sequence: TGCGCCAGCAGCCAACCTACCCGTCGACAGGGACTGAGGGGCTACACCTTC.

There are many counts of this clonotype. The CDR3 nucleotides read TGCGCCAGCAGCTTGGGGACAGGGCTCGAGCAGTACTTC. Protein: CASSLGTGLEQYF. The V gene is TRBV5-1, the J gene TRBJ2-7; TRBD1 matches 8 bases. With 0 bases clipped from V and 6 bases from J, the junction kept 2 bases outside the gene matches. CDR3 length: 13 amino acids. Germline V gene lookup returns CDR1 SGHRS and CDR2 YFSETQ.

In its sample, this clonotype was seen once. This rearrangement joins TRBV11-2 to TRBJ2-5; the D gene could be TRBD1 or TRBD2 (7 bases each). The CDR3 contains 16 residues. Trimming took off 4 bases at V and 7 bases at J, with 22 bases between the two ends. The germline gives CDR1 SGHAT, CDR2 FQNNGV. Here the CDR3 DNA reads TGTGCCAGCAGCTCCCCCCTCAGGGGGGGGGAGGGGACCCAGTACTTC. It codes for CASSSPLRGGEGTQYF.

Ten or more counts support this clonotype. V is TRBV5-6 and J is TRBJ2-3; D ambiguous. This CDR3 spans 18 amino acids. Germline CDR1 SGHDT, CDR2 YYEEEE. The V gene lost 0 bases and the J gene lost 0 bases, with 17 bases spanning the gap. CDR3: CASSLEGQEGLSTDTQYF. The CDR3 DNA sequence: TGTGCCAGCAGCTTGGAAGGTCAGGAAGGTCTTAGCACAGATACGCAGTATTTT.